This TCR beta chain was captured by sequencing in a study of blood T cell repertoires in COVID-19. As for the study in general: Sources were T cells, B-cell-depleted T cells, or PBMCs; the material itself was cDNA or gDNA.

The table came from immunoSEQ multiplex PCR; TCRdb's copy has only in-frame clones and leaves some out. This table holds 200,000 or so clones, around 84% found once. Sequencing input: peripheral blood. The receptor comes from a man between 35 and 55 years old who had recovered from COVID-19.

The CDR3 bases are TGTGCCAGCAGCTTTTCTTTCAATGAGCAGTTCTTC. It specifies CASSFSFNEQFF. The rearrangement joins TRBV5-6 to TRBJ2-1; D is unclear. Looked up from germline, CDR1 is SGHDT and CDR2 is YYEEEE. V was trimmed by 2 bases and J by 6 bases, leaving 6 bases between them. The CDR3 consists of 12 residues.